This T cell receptor beta chain is from a study of response to subunit inactivated influenza vaccine. Regarding the study as a whole: Each seasonal flu vaccination may recruit only limited new T cells, authors suggested.

One entry per CDR3 protein, called by TCRdb with MiXCR from the RT-PCR reads. The sample lists around 200,000 distinct CDR3 sequences, about a tenth occurring once. This clonotype came up a few times. The antigen remains undetermined. The material was non-naive T cells sorted from PBMCs, obtained on the day of vaccination. The clonotype originates from a man in his forties or fifties who received an inactivated influenza vaccine.

CDR3 in DNA: TGCAGTGCCCCCCGGGGAACACTCTGGGGCTACACCTTC. It encodes CSAPRGTLWGYTF. The genes are TRBV20-1 and TRBJ1-2, with D unclear. V lost 6 bases to trimming and J lost 8 bases, with 19 bases between them. Germline assignment: CDR1 DFQATT and CDR2 SNEGSKA (reference sequence). CDR3 size: 13 residues.